This TCR beta chain was sequenced for a study of shared clonotypes between healthy human individuals (dated by TCRdb to the early 2020s). About the investigation overall: The cohort included three men and a couple of women between 18 and 49 years of age. For each donor, three plates each were used for CD4 naive and CD4 memory, two plates were used for CD8 naive, and one plate was used for CD8 memory. Between about 0.94 and 8.9 billion PBMCs per donor were obtained by leukapheresis. To estimate repertoire size and how much clonotypes are shared between individuals, the study performed deep sequencing of blood TCR repertoires from roughly five healthy adults. To increase sequencing depth and limit assay-specific biases, TCR repertoire library preparation and sequencing were carried out by different laboratories using diverse techniques.

The investigation overall reported the following: Pairwise subsampling led to the expectation that sequencing depth would affect the degree of clonotype sharing among donors. Because the study included only a small number of donors, the genetic and exposure-history diversity represented was limited. Clonotypes shared by all four sorted-subset donors showed higher generation probabilities than non-shared clonotypes. Naive subsets generally had larger estimated clonotype richness than memory subsets did. Sampling was limited to blood, and TCR repertoires in tissue likely differ from TCR repertoires in blood. Across a handful of donors, 4.5% to 6.5% of naive CD4, 3% to 4% of naive CD8, about 2.3% of memory CD4, and approximately 0.4% of memory CD8 clonotypes were shared. Rarefaction of sorted-subset datasets indicated incomplete sequencing despite the large sequencing depth.

For the CD8 naive samples, CD45RO-negative cells were positively selected for CCR7, yielding a CD45RA+CCR7+ population from which TemRA cells were excluded. Donors were healthy HIV-negative adults with no recently reported acute infections or vaccinations. All donors were Caucasian adults living in Nashville, Tennessee, USA. After blood collection by leukapheresis, PBMCs were isolated using Ficoll-Histopaque density gradient centrifugation and then cryopreserved in the vapor phase of liquid nitrogen. Analytical flow cytometry was used to check the purity and quantity of each magnetically sorted T cell population. Each sorted fraction had its genomic DNA isolated and then quantified by UV absorbance on a Nanodrop 2000c. CDR1 MNHEY and CDR2 SMNVEV are derived from the germline V gene (reference sequence). The germline V and J ends show losses of 5 bases and 0 bases respectively, and no gene match explains 5 bases of the junction. Measured from the cysteine to the phenylalanine, the CDR3 is 15 residues long. Here the CDR3 DNA is all that survives: 45 bases in frame from base 1.

TCR CDR3 regions were amplified from genomic DNA by multiplex PCR using the deep immunoSEQ assay. Genomic DNA extracted from each cell subset was distributed evenly over all wells of several immunoSEQ 96-well plates, and each plate served as one replicate. For sorted subsets, each replicate PCR was loaded with roughly 200 ng genomic DNA, equivalent to 30,000 or so T cell genomes. Purified libraries were measured with a Qubit 3.0 fluorometer, size-checked on a Bioanalyzer 2100, and measured again with the KAPA Library Quantification kit. Every immunoSEQ 96-well plate was sequenced on a separate single-read 150-cycle Illumina NextSeq 550 flow cell. The original pipeline was this. Because only junctional sequences without quality scores were contained in the immunoSEQ output, filtering matching that applied to full-length reads could not be performed. To assign V/J genes and CDR3, sequences were annotated against IMGT germline references using PyIR, a Python wrapper for IgBLAST v1.9. Reads were removed for weak V/J assignments (E-value above 1e-6), missing CDR3, stop codons, out-of-frame junctions, or ambiguous translated residues. V3J clonotypes were defined by identical inferred V gene, J gene, and CDR3 amino acid sequence. The percentage overlap between two repertoires was calculated by dividing the number of shared unique clonotypes by the size of the smaller repertoire. Repertoire richness was assessed with RTK rarefaction, the Chao1 estimator, and Recon v2.1 estimates of unobserved clonotypes. Generation probabilities were computed with OLGA for all TCRbeta clonotypes obtained by the gDNA method from several donors. TCRdb re-hosts the immuneACCESS table, in-frame sequences only. Its copies lack some clones; in the studies checked, an unresolved V gene accounts for under half of them, and the cause for the rest is not known. V and J calls and clone size are given by that table; D and trimming were obtained from the DNA. The sample contains 1.5 million to 2.5 million clones, approximately 95% of them found a single time. The ten largest clones capture 0.95% to 1.5% of the sample.

Details on this clone: The specificity of this receptor is unknown. Per-nucleotide qualities are absent, and no much larger clonotype sits a single base away.

The chain is assembled from TRBV27 and TRBJ2-7; TRBD1 lines up with 9 middle nucleotides. This TCR derives from a man aged 18 to 30 in good health. Sample: naive CD8+ T cells sorted from blood. This sample's cell subset or site label indicates: CD45RA+CCR7+. The CDR3 has the sequence CASSPGQGTSYEQYF. In nucleotides, the sequence is TGTGCCAGCAGTCCTGGACAGGGGACCTCCTACGAGCAGTACTTC.